These 32 T cell receptor beta chains were all obtained from the same sample, sequenced in a study of T-cell memory formation after mild COVID-19. One entry per CDR3 protein, called by TCRdb with MiXCR from the 5' RACE reads. The sample consists of over 45,000 distinct CDR3 sequences, approximately 9.1% of them appearing once. Sample: PBMCs or a T cell subset sorted from them (not recorded which). The receptors stem from an adult woman who had mild COVID-19 (a few samples of this study predate the infection). Cell type and time point are not known.

This clonotype was seen ten or more times. The CDR3 DNA reads as TGTGCCAGCAGCCCAACGGGACTCCCCTACGAGCAGTACTTC. Translating gives CASSPTGLPYEQYF. This chain joins TRBV5-5 and TRBJ2-7; maybe TRBD2 (6 bases). Trimming pared 4 bases from V and 2 bases from J, leaving 13 bases between. The CDR3 runs to 14 residues. Germline-derived CDR1 and CDR2 are SGHKS and YYEKEE (reference sequence).

This chain links TRBV13 with TRBJ1-5, with D uncertain. The CDR3 runs to 17 residues. The ends were cut back, 0 bases at V and 0 bases at J, with 12 bases in the middle. Germline V gene lookup returns CDR1 PRHDT and CDR2 FYEKMQ (reference sequence). DNA for the CDR3: TGTGCCAGCAGCTTAGGCGGAGGGCGGCGTAGCAATCAGCCCCAGCATTTT. Amino acids: CASSLGGGRRSNQPQHF.

This clonotype was detected ten times or more. The chain links TRBV7-3 to TRBJ2-2; 10 bases map to TRBD2. Per the germline V gene, CDR1 is SGHTA and CDR2 is FQGTGA. CDR3 length equals 16 residues. The V gene end was trimmed by 6 bases and the J gene end by 0 bases; junction bases not matched to a gene: 4. The CDR3 reads CASRSGTSANTGELFF. The CDR3 coding sequence is TGTGCCAGCAGATCCGGGACTAGCGCGAACACCGGGGAGCTGTTTTTT. Complete variable domain (other parts from reference TRBV7-3 and TRBJ2-2): GAGVSQTPSNKVTEKGKYVELRCDPISGHTALYWYRQSLGQGPEFLIYFQGTGAADDSGLPNDRFFAVRPEGSVSTLKIQRTERGDSAVYLCASRSGTSANTGELFFGEGSRLTVL.

This clonotype came up a few times. The J gene is TRBJ2-1, the V gene TRBV4-1, with 7 nucleotides matching TRBD2. The V segment lost 0 bases and the J segment 7 bases; nucleotides outside the gene matches: 9. From germline, CDR1 is MGHRA and CDR2 YSYEKL. The CDR3 length is 16 residues. CDR3 region: CASSQDFVPGRNEQFF. The CDR3 nucleotides read TGCGCCAGCAGCCAAGATTTCGTCCCCGGGAGGAATGAGCAGTTCTTC.

This clonotype was observed at least ten times. The J gene is TRBJ2-7, the V gene TRBV6-6; possible D gene TRBD2, 6 bases. The V gene's germline CDR1 is MNHNY and CDR2 SVGAGI (reference sequence). The CDR3 has 16 residues. Trimming cost V 7 bases and J 3 bases, with 22 bases left between them. CDR3 sequence (DNA): TGTGCCAGCACCCACCGGGCGGGGACGGCCTACTACGAGCAGTACTTC. Translated, it gives CASTHRAGTAYYEQYF.

This clonotype was counted at least ten times. J is TRBJ1-5 and V is TRBV7-9; 8 bases agree with TRBD1. This CDR3 is 15 amino acids long. After removal of 5 bases from V and 5 bases from J, the junction contained 8 bases not matched to a gene. Germline V lookup: CDR1 SEHNR, CDR2 FQNEAQ (reference sequence). In DNA form, the CDR3 reads TGTGCCAGCAGCGCTGACAGGGGACCGCATCAGCCCCAGCATTTT. Protein sequence: CASSADRGPHQPQHF.

This chain links TRBV7-8 with TRBJ1-1; D gene uncertain. The CDR3 is 13 amino acids. V dropped 1 base and J dropped 1 base, with 4 bases sitting between them. Germline-derived CDR1 and CDR2 are SGHVS and FQNEAQ. For the CDR3, the DNA is TGTGCCAGCAGCTTAGGTTGGAACACTGAAGCTTTCTTT. This sequence encodes CASSLGWNTEAFF.

This clonotype has at least ten counts. The chain has TRBV5-1 and TRBJ2-3; no clear D. With 0 bases removed from V and 5 bases from J, the gap between germline ends came to 16 bases. CDR3 length: 16 amino acids. Looked up from germline, CDR1 is SGHRS and CDR2 is YFSETQ. The CDR3 here is CASSLEPLGGQDTQYF. In nucleotides, the CDR3 is TGCGCCAGCAGCTTGGAACCCTTAGGTGGGCAAGATACGCAGTATTTT.

This clonotype occurred a few times. V and J are TRBV24-1 and TRBJ1-1, with 7 bases lining up with TRBD1. Unmatched junction bases numbered 2, after V lost 4 bases and J lost 1 base. This CDR3 contains 14 residues. Germline CDR1 and CDR2: KGHDR and SFDVKD. This CDR3 is CATSDRGSNTEAFF. The CDR3 bases are TGTGCCACCAGTGACAGGGGGTCGAACACTGAAGCTTTCTTT.

The rearrangement joins TRBV20-1 to TRBJ1-5; unclear D gene. The CDR3 runs to 15 residues. CDR1 is DFQATT, CDR2 SNEGSKA, per germline (reference sequence). Deletions cut 4 bases from V and 4 bases from J, with 17 bases between. CDR3 residues: CSATPGSTLNQPQHF. CDR3 DNA sequence: TGCAGTGCTACTCCGGGCTCGACGTTGAATCAGCCCCAGCATTTT.

This sequence joins TRBV6-2 or TRBV6-3 and TRBJ2-1; TRBD2 aligns across 7 bases. Trimming removed 0 bases from V and 6 bases from J; junction bases left unmatched: 5. The CDR3 extends over 15 amino acids. From germline, CDR1 is MNHEY and CDR2 SVGEGT. The CDR3 loop reads CASSYSKAGLNEQFF. CDR3 in DNA: TGTGCCAGCAGTTACTCTAAAGCGGGGCTCAATGAGCAGTTCTTC.

V usage is TRBV12-3 or TRBV12-4 and J usage is TRBJ1-1; TRBD1 matches at 7 bases. V shed 5 bases, J shed 0 bases, and the junction held 9 bases outside the gene matches. The CDR3 extends over 16 amino acids. The CDR3 is CASSLRTGVMNTEAFF. The DNA of the CDR3 is TGTGCCAGCAGTCTTAGGACAGGAGTTATGAACACTGAAGCTTTCTTT.

This clonotype has just a few counts. The rearrangement uses TRBV12-3 or TRBV12-4 and TRBJ1-6; 7 bases align to TRBD1. The length of the CDR3 is 16 residues. Losses at the gene ends were 6 bases for V and 14 bases for J; bases not matched to a gene: 19. CDR3 sequence reads: CASSRGPTGARISLHF. CDR3 sequence (DNA): TGTGCCAGCAGCCGCGGACCCACAGGGGCGCGAATATCCCTCCACTTT.

V and J are TRBV20-1 and TRBJ1-4; 8 positions agree with TRBD1. Germline CDR1 is DFQATT and CDR2 is SNEGSKA (reference sequence). The CDR3 length is 14 residues. Trimming cost V 5 bases and J 7 bases; bases outside gene matches: 9. CDR3 protein: CSAERTGYGEKLFF. CDR3 coding DNA: TGCAGTGCTGAGAGGACAGGGTATGGTGAAAAACTGTTTTTT.

This chain connects TRBV3-1 to TRBJ2-5; TRBD1 agrees at 10 bases. The CDR3 is 15 residues long. J gave up 10 bases and V 4 bases, and 12 bases lay outside the gene matches. The germline V gene has CDR1 LGHDT and CDR2 YNNKEL (reference sequence). The CDR3 sequence: CASSRRGTGVVDQYF. The CDR3 DNA is TGTGCCAGCAGCCGCCGGGGGACAGGGGTTGTGGACCAGTACTTC.

This chain connects TRBV6-5 to TRBJ2-7; D perhaps matches TRBD1 (6 bases). Trimming cost V 2 bases and J 3 bases, with 11 bases left between them. Germline V lookup: CDR1 MNHEY, CDR2 SVGAGI. The CDR3 consists of 14 residues. The CDR3 is CASSYRGTSYEQYF. CDR3 nucleotides: TGTGCCAGCAGTTACAGGGGGACCAGCTACGAGCAGTACTTC.

V usage is TRBV7-2 and J usage is TRBJ2-1, with D unclear. CDR1 SGHTA and CDR2 FQGNSA come from the germline V gene. V lost 3 bases and J lost 0, with 6 bases in between. The length of the CDR3 is 14 residues. The chain's CDR3 is CASSFWSSYNEQFF. The CDR3, as DNA: TGTGCCAGCAGCTTTTGGAGCTCCTACAATGAGCAGTTCTTC.

The chain recombines TRBV7-8 with TRBJ2-7, with TRBD1 matching 10 bases. Germline loops: CDR1 SGHVS, CDR2 FQNEAQ. The CDR3 has 14 amino acids. The V and J ends lost 4 bases and 7 bases, in that order; junction bases with no gene match: 7. The CDR3 nucleotides read TGTGCCAGCAGCTCCACCGGACAGGGGGTTGAGCAGTACTTC. This sequence encodes CASSSTGQGVEQYF.

This clonotype appeared many times. V gene TRBV2 combines with J gene TRBJ2-1, with 10 bases aligning to TRBD1. The germline V gene has CDR1 SNHLY and CDR2 FYNNEI. The V segment lost 7 bases and the J segment 6 bases; nucleotides outside the gene matches: 6. The CDR3 contains 14 residues. CDR3 DNA sequence: TGTGCCAGCACTATGGGACAGGGGATCAATGAGCAGTTCTTC. This codes for CASTMGQGINEQFF. Full variable domain (missing parts from reference TRBV2 and TRBJ2-1): EPEVTQTPSHQVTQMGQEVILRCVPISNHLYFYWYRQILGQKVEFLVSFYNNEISEKSEIFDDQFSVERPDGSNFTLKIRSTKLEDSAMYFCASTMGQGINEQFFGPGTRLTVL.

This clonotype has ten or more counts. In nucleotides, the CDR3 is TGCAGTGGGAGGACAACTGGAGGAGACACTGAAGCTTTCTTT. Amino acids: CSGRTTGGDTEAFF. The J gene is TRBJ1-1, the V gene TRBV20-1; a weak D match, TRBD1 (5 bases). Germline V gene sequence: CDR1 DFQATT, CDR2 SNEGSKA (reference sequence). Trimming removed 7 bases from V and 3 bases from J, with 18 bases in between. The CDR3 is 14 amino acids.

The chain uses TRBV7-8 and TRBJ1-1; D remains ambiguous. This CDR3 has 15 residues. Trimming left V 5 bases short and J 1 base short, with 14 bases between. Germline V gene lookup returns CDR1 SGHVS and CDR2 FQNEAQ. The CDR3 reads CASSVAPLQNTEAFF. CDR3 coding DNA: TGTGCCAGCAGCGTCGCTCCGCTTCAGAACACTGAAGCTTTCTTT.

As to this clonotype: A clone one base away is much larger, so this may be a read error. This sequence joins TRBV24-1 and TRBJ2-1; D gene unclear. The CDR3 totals 15 residues. Trimming removed 3 bases from V and 6 bases from J, with 14 bases in between. Germline values: CDR1 KGHDR, CDR2 SFDVKD. The CDR3 is CATSDTRPWPNEQFF. The CDR3 nucleotides are TGTGCCACCAGTGATACACGACCATGGCCCAATGAGCAGTTCTTC.

This clonotype was detected ten times or more. V is TRBV4-1 and J is TRBJ2-7, with D uncertain. V lost 0 bases and J 7 bases, leaving 10 bases between the germline ends. The CDR3 is 13 residues long. The germline V gene has CDR1 MGHRA and CDR2 YSYEKL. The CDR3 DNA follows: TGCGCCAGCAGCCAAGATCATACGACGGAGCAGTACTTC. Translation: CASSQDHTTEQYF.

This clonotype was found a few times. The rearrangement joins TRBV4-2 to TRBJ1-6; D is undetermined. Germline loops: CDR1 LGHNA, CDR2 YNFKEQ. The CDR3 length is 15 residues. The V end lost 3 bases, the J end lost 7 bases, and 13 bases lay between the germline ends. The CDR3 DNA is TGTGCCAGCAGCCACACCTTGGGAGAGAATTCACCCCTCCACTTT. Encoded protein: CASSHTLGENSPLHF.

The chain employs TRBV6-2 or TRBV6-3 and TRBJ2-3, with 11 bases aligning to TRBD2. The germline gives CDR1 MNHEY, CDR2 SVGEGT. V lost 0 bases and J lost 2; bases outside the gene matches: 10. The CDR3 is 19 residues long. The CDR3 DNA reads as TGTGCCAGCAGTTACTCCCCTAGCGGGAGGTCCCCAATCACAGATACGCAGTATTTT. The encoded protein is CASSYSPSGRSPITDTQYF.

This clonotype showed up just a few times. The chain combines TRBV12-3 or TRBV12-4 with TRBJ1-5; 7 bases agree with TRBD1. This CDR3 has 14 residues. J was trimmed by 0 bases and V by 5 bases; bases with no gene match: 1. CDR3 sequence reads: CASSRQGSNQPQHF. The CDR3 DNA reads as TGTGCCAGCAGTAGACAGGGTAGCAATCAGCCCCAGCATTTT.

There are many counts of this clonotype. This sequence joins TRBV10-3 and TRBJ2-1, with TRBD2 matching over 9 bases. Germline CDR1 ENHRY, CDR2 SYGVKD. CDR3 length: 15 amino acids. Unmatched junction bases numbered 6, after V lost 2 bases and J lost 7 bases. CDR3 sequence: CAISEEGLALNEQFF. CDR3 nucleotide sequence: TGTGCCATCAGTGAGGAGGGACTAGCCTTAAATGAGCAGTTCTTC.

The chain joins TRBV9 to TRBJ2-5; D is ambiguous. Germline values: CDR1 SGDLS, CDR2 YYNGEE. V lost 4 bases and J 2 bases, leaving 18 bases between the germline ends. CDR3 length: 16 amino acids. Written as DNA, the CDR3 is TGTGCCAGCAGCTCCTCGGACGGGCGTTCTCAAGAGACCCAGTACTTC. Translation: CASSSSDGRSQETQYF.

The rearrangement links TRBV6-1 to TRBJ2-5; tentative D call: TRBD1 (6 bases). This CDR3 spans 14 amino acids. Looked up from germline, CDR1 is MNHNS and CDR2 is SASEGT. Trimming shortened V by 6 bases and J by 4 bases, and 15 bases separated the two germline ends. For the CDR3, the DNA is TGTGCCAGCAGCGTCTGGGGGCTTGTAGAGACCCAGTACTTC. The encoded protein is CASSVWGLVETQYF.

This clonotype appeared a few times. V and J are TRBV5-5 and TRBJ1-2; TRBD1 matches 8 bases. The V gene's germline CDR1 is SGHKS and CDR2 YYEKEE (reference sequence). This CDR3 comprises 14 residues. V lost 0 bases, J lost 6 bases, and 4 bases stayed unmatched. CDR3 residues: CASSLGQGADGYTF. Written as DNA, the CDR3 is TGTGCCAGCAGCTTGGGGCAGGGGGCGGATGGCTACACCTTC.

The V call is TRBV11-2, the J call TRBJ2-3; D ambiguous. The CDR3 extends over 15 amino acids. From germline, CDR1 is SGHAT and CDR2 FQNNGV. The ends were cut back, 7 bases at V and 0 bases at J, with 14 bases in the middle. The CDR3 here is CASNFGLGSTDTQYF. CDR3 sequence (DNA): TGTGCCAGCAACTTCGGGTTGGGGAGCACAGATACGCAGTATTTT.

At least ten counts were recorded for this clonotype. This sequence joins TRBV6-5 and TRBJ2-1; D is uncertain. CDR3 size: 16 residues. CDR1 and CDR2 (germline): MNHEY, SVGAGI. V was shortened by 5 bases and J by 0 bases, with 14 bases between the two germline ends. DNA for the CDR3: TGTGCCAGCAGTCCCTCCATGTTAGTCTCCTACAATGAGCAGTTCTTC. This encodes CASSPSMLVSYNEQFF.